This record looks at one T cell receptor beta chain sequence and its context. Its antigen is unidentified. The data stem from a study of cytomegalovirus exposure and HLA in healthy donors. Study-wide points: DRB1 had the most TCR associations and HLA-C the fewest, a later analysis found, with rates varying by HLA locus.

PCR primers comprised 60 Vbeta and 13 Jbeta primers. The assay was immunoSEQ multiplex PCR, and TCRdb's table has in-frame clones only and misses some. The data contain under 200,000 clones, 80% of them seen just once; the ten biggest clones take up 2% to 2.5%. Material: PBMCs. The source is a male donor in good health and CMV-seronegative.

The CDR3 protein is CASSHGQGLYGYTF. CDR3 nucleotide sequence: TGTGCCAGCAGCCACGGACAGGGACTCTATGGCTACACCTTC. V gene TRBV6-1 combines with J gene TRBJ1-2, with 8 positions matching TRBD1. V lost 6 bases, J lost 4 bases, and 7 bases stayed unmatched. The CDR3 runs 14 residues. From germline, CDR1 is MNHNS and CDR2 SASEGT.